This T cell receptor beta chain was captured in a study of shared clonotypes between healthy human individuals. Researchers partitioned CD4+ cells into CD45RA+ naive and CD45RA-negative memory subsets. Worth noting for this clone: As yet, its antigen is unknown. The identical CDR3 is also encoded by other nucleotide sequences in the sample.

Only in-frame clones appear in the TCRdb table, and some are missing; sequencing was by immunoSEQ multiplex PCR. This table holds fewer than 3 million clones, around 93% found once. This CDR3 has 13 residues. With 3 bases removed from V and 1 base from J, the gap between germline ends came to 7 bases. Germline loops: CDR1 GTSNPN, CDR2 SVGIG (reference sequence). Study-wide points: Estimated richness values were generally larger in naive subsets than in memory subsets.

The chain uses TRBV30 and TRBJ1-5, with D unresolved. The sequencing sample was made of naive CD4+ T cells from PBMCs. Subset meaning: CD45RA+ positively selected. This sequence was found in a man aged 18 to 29 in good health. Some clones in this sample may be carry-over from other donors' samples. CDR3 nucleotides: TGTGCCTGGAGCGTGGACAGCAATCAGCCCCAGCATTTT. It encodes CAWSVDSNQPQHF.